The TCR beta chain described here comes from a study of OX40 agonist ivuxolimab in advanced cancers. Regarding the complete study: Ivuxolimab was a fully human IgG2 agonistic monoclonal antibody targeting the costimulatory receptor OX40 (CD134). Intravenous ivuxolimab was administered to patients every 2 weeks at six dose levels: 0.01, 0.1, 0.3, 1.5, 3 and 10 mg/kg. Of the approximately 50 dose-escalation patients, hepatocellular carcinoma was present in around 20, melanoma in roughly 15, renal cell carcinoma in 9 and head and neck cancer in 9. The dose-escalation cohort was roughly 87% male with a mean age of about 65 years, ranging from roughly 23 to 85. Prior anti-PD-1, anti-PD-L1 or anti-CTLA-4 therapy was permitted, and checkpoint inhibitors had been received by 40% to 50% of dose-escalation patients. Partial responses occurred in three dose-escalation patients: two with cutaneous melanoma and one with hepatocellular carcinoma. The point of sequencing TCRbeta in the periphery was to test whether ivuxolimab changed TCR sequence diversity and drove clonal T-cell expansion. The paper covers the monotherapy dose-escalation part of the phase I ivuxolimab trial, which included N of about 56 patients. The full study reports these points: Which antigens the clonally expanded peripheral T cells were specific for was not determined. Low levels of normalized T-cell clonal expansion were also seen in some nonresponding patients. After ivuxolimab, CD8+ T cells had more expanded clones than CD4+ T cells on average. Clonal expansion of both CD4+ and CD8+ blood T cells was observed from baseline to week 6 at doses 0.1 to 3.0 mg/kg. Partial responders in the 0.1-3.0 mg/kg groups had among the lowest normalized peripheral clonal expansion, especially among CD8+ T cells.

Patients with autoimmune disease history or receiving systemic immunosuppression were excluded from the trial. Peripheral blood for TCR sequencing was collected from all dose cohorts at baseline, on cycle 4 day 1, and on cycle 7 day 1. The samples were taken from a phase I, first-in-human, multicenter, open-label dose-escalation trial of ivuxolimab. The trial enrolled adults with locally advanced or metastatic head and neck squamous cell, hepatocellular, melanoma or renal cell carcinoma. CD4+ and CD8+ T cells were sorted separately from peripheral blood before TCR sequencing. Worth noting for this clone: It lacks a known antigen. It has no much larger one-base neighbor in the sample; base qualities were not kept.

To sequence the TCRbeta CDR3 region, genomic DNA was isolated from the sorted cells. TCRbeta CDR3 regions were sequenced using the immunoSEQ Assay. What TCRdb holds here is the immuneACCESS table cut down to in-frame rearrangements. Part of the clones is not present; checked against another copy, under half of the missing clones reflect an unresolved V gene, and the others are unexplained. The sample table shows 40,000 to 55,000 clones, and 86% are seen once. The ten most abundant clones make up around 6.4% of the sample. The trim is 2 bases for V and 6 bases for J, with a gap of 6 bases between the germline ends. The cysteine opens and the phenylalanine closes a CDR3 of 12 amino acids. Only the CDR3 part of the read is kept: 36 bases, read in frame from the first base. CDR1 and CDR2 are read off the germline V gene as SGHTA and FQGTGA.

The receptor's source is an adult with an advanced solid tumor such as melanoma, head and neck, liver or kidney cancer. The V and J genes are TRBV7-3 and TRBJ2-3, with an unclear D gene assignment. The source material was CD4+ or CD8+ T cells sorted from blood, sampled in a trial of the OX40 agonist ivuxolimab. The CDR3 here reads CASSLYLDTQYF. The DNA reads as follows: TGTGCCAGCAGCTTATATTTGGATACGCAGTATTTT.